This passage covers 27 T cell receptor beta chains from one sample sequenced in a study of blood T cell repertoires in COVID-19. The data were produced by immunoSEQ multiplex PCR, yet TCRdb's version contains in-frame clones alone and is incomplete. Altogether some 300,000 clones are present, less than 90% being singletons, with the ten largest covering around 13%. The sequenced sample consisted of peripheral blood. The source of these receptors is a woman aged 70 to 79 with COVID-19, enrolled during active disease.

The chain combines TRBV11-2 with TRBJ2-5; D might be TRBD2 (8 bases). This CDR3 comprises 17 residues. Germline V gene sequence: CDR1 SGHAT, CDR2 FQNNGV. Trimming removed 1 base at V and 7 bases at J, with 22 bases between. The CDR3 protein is CASSLGFGGGPGGTQYF. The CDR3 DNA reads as TGTGCCAGCAGCTTAGGGTTTGGCGGGGGGCCAGGGGGGACCCAGTACTTC.

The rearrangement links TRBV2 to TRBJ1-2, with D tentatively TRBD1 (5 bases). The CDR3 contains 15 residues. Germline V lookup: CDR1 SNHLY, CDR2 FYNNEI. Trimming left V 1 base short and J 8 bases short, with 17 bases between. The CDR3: CASSEGVGGTDGYTF. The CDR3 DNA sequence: TGTGCCAGCAGTGAAGGAGTGGGGGGAACTGACGGCTACACCTTC. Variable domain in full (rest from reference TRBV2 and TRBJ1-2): EPEVTQTPSHQVTQMGQEVILRCVPISNHLYFYWYRQILGQKVEFLVSFYNNEISEKSEIFDDQFSVERPDGSNFTLKIRSTKLEDSAMYFCASSEGVGGTDGYTFGSGTRLTVV.

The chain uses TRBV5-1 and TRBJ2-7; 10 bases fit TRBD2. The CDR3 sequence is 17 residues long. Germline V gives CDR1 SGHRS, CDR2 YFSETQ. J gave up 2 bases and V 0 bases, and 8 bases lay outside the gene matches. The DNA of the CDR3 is TGCGCCAGCAGCTTGGCCGCGGTAGCGGGGGGCCCCTACGAGCAGTACTTC. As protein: CASSLAAVAGGPYEQYF.

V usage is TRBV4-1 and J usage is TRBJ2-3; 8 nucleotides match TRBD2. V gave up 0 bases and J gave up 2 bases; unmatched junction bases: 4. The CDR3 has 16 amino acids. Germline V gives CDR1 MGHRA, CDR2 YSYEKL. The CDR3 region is CASSQDYSGVTDTQYF. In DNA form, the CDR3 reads TGCGCCAGCAGCCAAGATTATAGCGGGGTCACAGATACGCAGTATTTT.

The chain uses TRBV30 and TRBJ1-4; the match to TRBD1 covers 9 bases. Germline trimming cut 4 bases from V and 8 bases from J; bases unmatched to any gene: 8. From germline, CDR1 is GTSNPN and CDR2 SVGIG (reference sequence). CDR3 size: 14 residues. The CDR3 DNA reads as TGTGCCTGGAACCCCGGGACAGGGTCCGAAAAACTGTTTTTT. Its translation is CAWNPGTGSEKLFF.

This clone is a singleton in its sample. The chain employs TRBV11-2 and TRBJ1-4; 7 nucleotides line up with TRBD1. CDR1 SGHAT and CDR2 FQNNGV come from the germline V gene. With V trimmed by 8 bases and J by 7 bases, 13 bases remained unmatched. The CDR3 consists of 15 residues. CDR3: CASRTGDISSEKLFF. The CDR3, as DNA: TGTGCCAGCCGAACAGGGGACATAAGTAGTGAAAAACTGTTTTTT.

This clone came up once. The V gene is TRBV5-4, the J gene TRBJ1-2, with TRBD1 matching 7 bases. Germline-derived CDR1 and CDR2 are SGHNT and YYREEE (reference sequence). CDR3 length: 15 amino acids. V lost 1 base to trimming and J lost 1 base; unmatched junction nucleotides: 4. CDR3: CASSLLGQNNYGYTF. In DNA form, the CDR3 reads TGTGCCAGCAGCTTGCTGGGACAGAATAACTATGGCTACACCTTC.

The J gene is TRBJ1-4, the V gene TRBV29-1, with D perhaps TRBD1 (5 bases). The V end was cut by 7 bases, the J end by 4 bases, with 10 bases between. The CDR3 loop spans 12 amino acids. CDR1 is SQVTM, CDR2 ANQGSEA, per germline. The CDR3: CSATAFNEKLFF. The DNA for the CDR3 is TGCAGCGCGACAGCCTTTAATGAAAAACTGTTTTTT.

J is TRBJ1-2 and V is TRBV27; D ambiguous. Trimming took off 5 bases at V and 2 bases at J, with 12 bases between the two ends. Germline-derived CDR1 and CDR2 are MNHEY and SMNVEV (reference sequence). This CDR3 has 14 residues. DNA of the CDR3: TGTGCCAGCAGTCCCGGACTGATGAACTATGGCTACACCTTC. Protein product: CASSPGLMNYGYTF.

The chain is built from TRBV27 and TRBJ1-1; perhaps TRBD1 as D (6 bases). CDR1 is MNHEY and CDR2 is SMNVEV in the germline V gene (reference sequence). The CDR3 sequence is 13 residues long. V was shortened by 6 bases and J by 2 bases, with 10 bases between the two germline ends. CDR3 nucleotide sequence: TGTGCCAGCAGAGGACAGCCAAACACTGAAGCTTTCTTT. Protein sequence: CASRGQPNTEAFF.

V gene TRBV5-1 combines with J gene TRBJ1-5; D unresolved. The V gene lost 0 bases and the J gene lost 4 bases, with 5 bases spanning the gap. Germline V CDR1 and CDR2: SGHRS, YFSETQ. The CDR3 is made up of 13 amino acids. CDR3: CASSLAANQPQHF. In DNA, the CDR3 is TGCGCCAGCAGCTTGGCCGCGAATCAGCCCCAGCATTTT.

In nucleotides, the CDR3 is TGTGCCAGCAGCTTGCAGGATCCATCTATCTATGGCTACACCTTC. Translation: CASSLQDPSIYGYTF. The rearrangement uses TRBV5-8 and TRBJ1-2; D call uncertain. The germline V gene has CDR1 SGHTS and CDR2 YDEGEE. Trimming pared 1 base from V and 4 bases from J, leaving 14 bases between. CDR3 length equals 15 residues.

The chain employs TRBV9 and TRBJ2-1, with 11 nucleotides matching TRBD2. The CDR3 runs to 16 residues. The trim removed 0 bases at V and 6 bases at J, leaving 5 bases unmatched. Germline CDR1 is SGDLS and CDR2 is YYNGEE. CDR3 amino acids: CASSVDPSGGFNEQFF. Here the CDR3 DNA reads TGTGCCAGCAGCGTAGATCCTAGCGGGGGGTTCAATGAGCAGTTCTTC.

CDR3 residues: CATRDPVRQGLEGYTF. CDR3 nucleotides: TGTGCCACCAGGGACCCTGTGAGACAGGGTCTAGAAGGCTACACCTTC. The chain combines TRBV24-1 with TRBJ1-2, with 7 bases aligning to TRBD1. CDR3 size: 16 residues. Germline V lookup: CDR1 KGHDR, CDR2 SFDVKD. Trimming took 7 bases from V and 8 from J; bases not matched to a gene: 18.

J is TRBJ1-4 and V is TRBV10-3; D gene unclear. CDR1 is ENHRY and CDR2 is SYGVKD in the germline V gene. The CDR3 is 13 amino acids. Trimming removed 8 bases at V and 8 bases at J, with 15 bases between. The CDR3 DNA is TGTGCCATCGCGGGGTCGATCGGGGAAAAACTGTTTTTT. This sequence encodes CAIAGSIGEKLFF.

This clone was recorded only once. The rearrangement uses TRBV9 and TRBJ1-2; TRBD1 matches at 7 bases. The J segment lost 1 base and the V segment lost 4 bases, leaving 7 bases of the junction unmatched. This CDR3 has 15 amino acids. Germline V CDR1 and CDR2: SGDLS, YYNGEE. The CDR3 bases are TGTGCCAGCAGCCACAACAGGGGCAATAACTATGGCTACACCTTC. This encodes CASSHNRGNNYGYTF.

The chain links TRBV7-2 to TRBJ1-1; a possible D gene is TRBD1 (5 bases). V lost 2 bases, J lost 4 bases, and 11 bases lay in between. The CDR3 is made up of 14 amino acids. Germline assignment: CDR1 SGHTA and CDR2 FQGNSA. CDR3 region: CASSLQGWGTEAFF. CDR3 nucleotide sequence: TGTGCCAGCAGCTTACAGGGATGGGGCACTGAAGCTTTCTTT.

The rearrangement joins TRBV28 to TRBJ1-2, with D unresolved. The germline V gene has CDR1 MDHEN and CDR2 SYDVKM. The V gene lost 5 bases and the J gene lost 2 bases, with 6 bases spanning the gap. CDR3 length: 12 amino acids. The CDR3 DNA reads TGTGCCAGCAGTCTTCAGAACTATGGCTACACCTTC. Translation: CASSLQNYGYTF.

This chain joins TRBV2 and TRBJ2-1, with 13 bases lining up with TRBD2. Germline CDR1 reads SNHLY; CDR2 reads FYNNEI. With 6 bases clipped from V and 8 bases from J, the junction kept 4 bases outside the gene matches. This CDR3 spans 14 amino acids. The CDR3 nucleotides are TGTGCCAGCAGGGGACTAGCGGGGATCGATGAGCAGTTCTTC. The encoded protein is CASRGLAGIDEQFF.

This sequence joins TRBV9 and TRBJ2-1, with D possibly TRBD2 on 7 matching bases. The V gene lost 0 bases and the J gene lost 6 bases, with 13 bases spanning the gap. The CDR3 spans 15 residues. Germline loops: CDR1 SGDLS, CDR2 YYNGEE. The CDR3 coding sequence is TGTGCCAGCAGCGTAGCTGGGGGGGCAGGCAATGAGCAGTTCTTC. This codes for CASSVAGGAGNEQFF. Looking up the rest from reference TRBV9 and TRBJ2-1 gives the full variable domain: DSGVTQTPKHLITATGQRVTLRCSPRSGDLSVYWYQQSLDQGLQFLIQYYNGEERAKGNILERFSAQQFPDLHSELNLSSLELGDSALYFCASSVAGGAGNEQFFGPGTRLTVL.

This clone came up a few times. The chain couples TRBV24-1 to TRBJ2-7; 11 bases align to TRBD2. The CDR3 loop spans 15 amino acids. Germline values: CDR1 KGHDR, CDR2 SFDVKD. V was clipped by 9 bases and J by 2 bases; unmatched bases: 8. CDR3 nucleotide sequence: TGTGCCACCGGGGGTGCTAGCGGGGGGACCTACGAGCAGTACTTC. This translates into CATGGASGGTYEQYF.

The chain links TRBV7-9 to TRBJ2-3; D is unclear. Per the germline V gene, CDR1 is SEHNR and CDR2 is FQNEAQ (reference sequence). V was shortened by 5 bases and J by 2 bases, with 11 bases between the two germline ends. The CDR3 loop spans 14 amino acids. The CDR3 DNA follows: TGTGCCAGCAGCCCCTTGAGAGACACAGATACGCAGTATTTT. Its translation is CASSPLRDTDTQYF.

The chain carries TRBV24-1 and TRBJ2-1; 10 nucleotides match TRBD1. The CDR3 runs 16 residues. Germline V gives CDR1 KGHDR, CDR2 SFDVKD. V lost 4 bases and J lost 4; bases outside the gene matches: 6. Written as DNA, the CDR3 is TGTGCCACCAGTGACTCTGGACAGGGGGGTTACAATGAGCAGTTCTTC. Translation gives CATSDSGQGGYNEQFF.

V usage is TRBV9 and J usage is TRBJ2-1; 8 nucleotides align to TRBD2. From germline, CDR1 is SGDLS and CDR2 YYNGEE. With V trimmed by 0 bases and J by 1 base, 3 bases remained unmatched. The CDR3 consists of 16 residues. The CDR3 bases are TGTGCCAGCAGCGTAGTGTCGGGGGGGTCCTACAATGAGCAGTTCTTC. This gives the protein CASSVVSGGSYNEQFF.

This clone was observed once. CDR3 protein: CASNRGNTEAFF. The CDR3 bases are TGTGCCAGCAATCGGGGGAACACTGAAGCTTTCTTT. The chain links TRBV2 to TRBJ1-1; D gene ambiguous. Germline lookup yields CDR1 SNHLY and CDR2 FYNNEI. The CDR3 contains 12 residues. Deletions cut 7 bases from V and 1 base from J, with 7 bases between.

In nucleotides, the CDR3 is TGTGCCTGGAGTCGGGAAGTCGGTTACGAGCAGTACTTC. Translating gives CAWSREVGYEQYF. The chain couples TRBV30 to TRBJ2-7; weak D call: TRBD2 (5 bases). Germline-derived CDR1 and CDR2 are GTSNPN and SVGIG (reference sequence). The CDR3 has 13 residues. Trimming shortened V by 2 bases and J by 4 bases, and 12 bases separated the two germline ends.

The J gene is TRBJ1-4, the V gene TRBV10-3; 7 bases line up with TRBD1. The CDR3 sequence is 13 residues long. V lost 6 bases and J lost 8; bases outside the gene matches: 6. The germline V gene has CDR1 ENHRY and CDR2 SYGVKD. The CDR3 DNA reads TGTGCCATCAGGACAGGGATGGGGGAAAAACTGTTTTTT. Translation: CAIRTGMGEKLFF.